This TCR beta chain was retrieved from a study of shared clonotypes between healthy human individuals. Overall study results and limits: Sampling included only blood; tissue repertoires likely differ.

The protocol was immunoSEQ multiplex PCR, while the TCRdb copy is restricted to in-frame clones and leaves out a portion. The sample holds millions of clones, over 85% seen once. V was pared by 11 bases and J by 1 base, with 18 bases of the junction left unmatched. The V gene's germline CDR1 is SNHLY and CDR2 FYNNEI. The CDR3 length is 17 residues. A remark on this clone: What it binds is unknown.

Sequenced: naive CD4+ T cells from PBMCs. As to subset: CD45RA+ positively selected. This sequence originates from a man aged 18 to 30 in good health. Some clones in this sample may be carry-over from other donors' samples. The genes are TRBV2 and TRBJ2-7; 9 bases align to TRBD1. The CDR3 loop is CAGFRDRAQLMSYEQYF. CDR3 DNA: TGTGCCGGGTTCCGGGACAGGGCCCAACTGATGTCCTACGAGCAGTACTTC. Full variable domain (missing parts from reference TRBV2 and TRBJ2-7): EPEVTQTPSHQVTQMGQEVILRCVPISNHLYFYWYRQILGQKVEFLVSFYNNEISEKSEIFDDQFSVERPDGSNFTLKIRSTKLEDSAMYFCAGFRDRAQLMSYEQYFGPGTRLTVT.